This passage covers 9 T cell receptor beta chains from one sample sequenced in a study of shared clonotypes between healthy human individuals. Naive CD8 cells were CD45RO-negative, positively selected for CCR7, excluding terminally differentiated effector memory CD45RA+ cells. The assay was immunoSEQ multiplex PCR, and TCRdb's table has in-frame clones only and misses some. This sample has approximately 2,200,000 clones, with just over 90% found just once. Sequenced: naive CD8+ T cells from PBMCs. The receptors come from a man younger than 35 in good health. Some clones in this sample may be carry-over from other donors' samples.

The rearrangement links TRBV9 to TRBJ2-7; tentatively, D is TRBD1 or TRBD2 (5 bases each). In germline, CDR1 is SGDLS, CDR2 YYNGEE. The germline V and J ends were trimmed by 4 bases and 0 bases, with 14 bases remaining between them. The CDR3 totals 15 residues. In nucleotides, the CDR3 is TGTGCCAGCAGCCAAGGGGCTAGCAACTCCTACGAGCAGTACTTC. This encodes CASSQGASNSYEQYF.

About this clone itself: In the same sample, other DNA sequences code for this CDR3. V and J are TRBV27 and TRBJ2-7; 12 bases are a match to TRBD1. Germline CDR1 MNHEY, CDR2 SMNVEV (reference sequence). This CDR3 has 14 amino acids. V lost 2 bases, J lost 5 bases, and 1 base stayed unmatched. DNA for the CDR3: TGTGCCAGCAGTTTAGGGACAGGGGGCAACGAGCAGTACTTC. This encodes CASSLGTGGNEQYF.

This chain links TRBV6-6 with TRBJ2-7, with D possibly TRBD2 on 7 matching bases. The CDR3 is made up of 16 amino acids. Trimming removed 4 bases from V and 6 bases from J, with 22 bases in between. In germline, CDR1 is MNHNY, CDR2 SVGAGI (reference sequence). The CDR3 loop reads CASSSRDSGLGGEQYF. The CDR3 nucleotides read TGTGCCAGCAGTTCCCGCGATAGCGGGTTAGGGGGCGAGCAGTACTTC.

The chain couples TRBV4-3 to TRBJ2-1; 9 nucleotides agree with TRBD2. V trimming: 2 bases; J trimming: 10 bases; junction bases outside the gene matches: 9. From germline, CDR1 is LGHNA and CDR2 YSLEER. The CDR3 sequence is 15 residues long. The chain's CDR3 is CASSQLAGGTGEQFF. The CDR3 DNA follows: TGCGCCAGCAGCCAACTGGCGGGGGGGACGGGCGAGCAGTTCTTC.

Worth noting for this clone: The same CDR3 also results from other DNA sequences found in this sample. The chain carries TRBV5-1 and TRBJ1-2; weak D call: TRBD1 (6 bases). Germline CDR1 is SGHRS and CDR2 is YFSETQ. Trimming removed 0 bases from V and 4 bases from J, with 7 bases in between. This CDR3 has 13 amino acids. The CDR3 region is CASSLDRAYGYTF. CDR3 bases: TGCGCCAGCAGCTTGGACAGGGCCTATGGCTACACCTTC.

The V call is TRBV4-3, the J call TRBJ1-1; D gene ambiguous. The CDR3 covers 16 residues. From germline, CDR1 is LGHNA and CDR2 YSLEER. The V gene lost 0 bases and the J gene lost 1 base, with 12 bases spanning the gap. CDR3: CASSQDSEQQNTEAFF. CDR3 bases: TGCGCCAGCAGCCAAGATTCCGAACAGCAGAACACTGAAGCTTTCTTT.

This clone was counted a single time. The rearrangement links TRBV7-8 to TRBJ1-1; tentative D call: TRBD1 (6 bases). The germline V gene has CDR1 SGHVS and CDR2 FQNEAQ. The CDR3 has 16 residues. With 5 bases removed from V and 2 bases from J, the gap between germline ends came to 18 bases. CDR3 residues: CASSPSQVDSNTEAFF. DNA of the CDR3: TGTGCCAGCAGCCCCTCGCAGGTGGACAGTAACACTGAAGCTTTCTTT.

V gene TRBV28 combines with J gene TRBJ2-3, with 7 bases identical to TRBD2. J was trimmed by 1 base and V by 2 bases; bases with no gene match: 6. The CDR3 runs 16 residues. Per the germline V gene, CDR1 is MDHEN and CDR2 is SYDVKM. CDR3: CASSLRREMGTDTQYF. Here the CDR3 DNA reads TGTGCCAGCAGTTTAAGGCGGGAGATGGGCACAGATACGCAGTATTTT.

This chain joins TRBV6-1 and TRBJ2-5, with 8 bases matching TRBD1. With 7 bases clipped from V and 0 bases from J, the junction kept 7 bases outside the gene matches. The CDR3 is 15 residues long. Per germline, CDR1 MNHNS and CDR2 SASEGT. CDR3 residues: CASIEDREYQETQYF. The CDR3 nucleotides read TGTGCCAGCATCGAGGACAGGGAGTACCAAGAGACCCAGTACTTC.